These 29 T cell receptor beta chains came from one sample sequenced in a study of B cell selection in AIRE deficiency. Regulatory T cells were sorted as CD4+CD25hiCD127low/negative cells. Sequencing used immunoSEQ multiplex PCR; TCRdb keeps in-frame clones, though not all of them. The sample lists 20,000 to 25,000 clones; approximately 94% were seen once. Input material: Tregs sorted from PBMCs. The receptors shown here come from a human donor with AIRE deficiency.

The CDR3, as DNA: TGTGCCAGCAGCGTAGAGGCGGGATGGAGCGAGCAGTACTTC. Translation gives CASSVEAGWSEQYF. The chain combines TRBV9 with TRBJ2-7; maybe TRBD2 (6 bases). Looked up from germline, CDR1 is SGDLS and CDR2 is YYNGEE. The ends were cut back, 0 bases at V and 6 bases at J, with 13 bases in the middle. The CDR3 totals 14 residues.

The chain has TRBV7-2 and TRBJ2-1; D is ambiguous. Germline values: CDR1 SGHTA, CDR2 FQGNSA. Trimming cost V 5 bases and J 1 base, with 15 bases left between them. This CDR3 is built from 16 residues. The CDR3 DNA is TGTGCCAGCAGCCAAACCGCGCCGGTTTCCTACAATGAGCAGTTCTTC. Its protein product is CASSQTAPVSYNEQFF.

This chain connects TRBV25-1 to TRBJ1-1; possibly TRBD1 for D (5 bases). Germline values: CDR1 MGHDK, CDR2 SYGVNS. The CDR3 covers 16 residues. V lost 7 bases, J lost 1 base, and 19 bases lay in between. CDR3 in DNA: TGTGCCAGCATCCCGAAGGGGAGGGCCCCGAACACTGAAGCTTTCTTT. Its translation is CASIPKGRAPNTEAFF.

This sequence joins TRBV6-1 and TRBJ1-2; 7 bases are a match to TRBD1. The CDR3 contains 15 residues. Germline loops: CDR1 MNHNS, CDR2 SASEGT. Trimming removed 6 bases from V and 0 bases from J; junction bases left unmatched: 7. CDR3 region: CASRRGQLANYGYTF. The CDR3 nucleotides read TGTGCCAGCAGGAGGGGACAGCTCGCTAACTATGGCTACACCTTC.

V usage is TRBV28 and J usage is TRBJ1-5; D gene uncertain. There are 16 residues in the CDR3. The germline CDR1 and CDR2 sequences are MDHEN and SYDVKM. V was trimmed by 6 bases and J by 3 bases, leaving 18 bases between them. The CDR3 DNA follows: TGTGCCAGCAGCCCCTCTTATGGCAGCTACAATCAGCCCCAGCATTTT. This sequence encodes CASSPSYGSYNQPQHF.

The chain carries TRBV6-1 and TRBJ1-5; D not certain. Germline V gene data show CDR1 as MNHNS and CDR2 as SASEGT. The CDR3 is 15 residues long. The V gene lost 6 bases and the J gene lost 0 bases, with 12 bases spanning the gap. In DNA form, the CDR3 reads TGTGCCAGCAGCCGCTACCGTTATAGCAATCAGCCCCAGCATTTT. It specifies CASSRYRYSNQPQHF.

The genes are TRBV7-2 and TRBJ2-7, with TRBD1 identical over 7 bases. J was trimmed by 6 bases and V by 1 base; bases with no gene match: 6. CDR1 and CDR2 from the germline V gene are SGHTA and FQGNSA. The CDR3 consists of 14 residues. This chain's CDR3 is CASSLGTGISEQYF. Written as DNA, the CDR3 is TGTGCCAGCAGCTTAGGGACAGGAATTAGCGAGCAGTACTTC.

The gene calls are TRBV6-6 and TRBJ1-1, with 8 bases identical to TRBD1. Trimming removed 7 bases from V and 5 bases from J; junction bases left unmatched: 6. Germline CDR1 MNHNY, CDR2 SVGAGI (reference sequence). The CDR3 extends over 13 amino acids. In DNA, the CDR3 is TGTGCCAGCATCATACAGGGGGGGACTGAAGCTTTCTTT. It specifies CASIIQGGTEAFF.

The gene calls are TRBV29-1 and TRBJ2-3; D is uncertain. Trimming pared 4 bases from V and 2 bases from J, leaving 13 bases between. CDR1 and CDR2 from the germline V gene are SQVTM and ANQGSEA. The CDR3 has 14 amino acids. This CDR3 reads CSVGPRIVTDTQYF. In DNA, the CDR3 is TGCAGCGTTGGACCCAGAATCGTCACAGATACGCAGTATTTT.

The rearrangement links TRBV6-1 to TRBJ1-5, with a weak D call TRBD1 (5 bases). V shed 8 bases and J shed 0 bases, with 14 bases lying between them. CDR1 is MNHNS, CDR2 SASEGT, per germline. The CDR3 is 15 amino acids. CDR3 DNA: TGTGCCAGCGCGGTGACAGCATATAGCAATCAGCCCCAGCATTTT. Its translation: CASAVTAYSNQPQHF.

The J gene is TRBJ2-5, the V gene TRBV19; either TRBD1 or TRBD2 may fit D (6 bases each). V was pared by 6 bases and J by 5 bases, with 13 bases between. From germline, CDR1 is LNHDA and CDR2 SQIVND (reference sequence). The CDR3 totals 13 residues. The CDR3 nucleotides are TGTGCCAGTAGCTGGGGGGCTGGGGAGACCCAGTACTTC. This gives the protein CASSWGAGETQYF.

The J gene is TRBJ1-3, the V gene TRBV6-1; possibly TRBD1 for D (6 bases). V was shortened by 1 base and J by 8 bases, with 12 bases between the two germline ends. The CDR3 runs 14 residues. Germline V gene data show CDR1 as MNHNS and CDR2 as SASEGT. CDR3 DNA: TGTGCCAGCAGTGAAGTCTGGGGGGCATACACCATATATTTT. Protein: CASSEVWGAYTIYF.

The CDR3 loop is CASSRGWNTEAFF. DNA of the CDR3: TGTGCCAGCAGCCGGGGGTGGAACACTGAAGCTTTCTTT. V and J are TRBV7-2 and TRBJ1-1, with D perhaps matching TRBD1 (5 bases). Looked up from germline, CDR1 is SGHTA and CDR2 is FQGNSA. CDR3 length: 13 amino acids. V lost 5 bases, J lost 1 base, and 8 bases lay in between.

Only a few counts were recorded for this clone. The V call is TRBV19, the J call TRBJ2-7, with TRBD1 identical over 10 bases. Germline V CDR1 and CDR2: LNHDA, SQIVND (reference sequence). V lost 4 bases and J lost 0; bases outside the gene matches: 15. The CDR3 has 19 residues. Here the CDR3 DNA reads TGTGCCAGTAGTAGGGGCCCGGGACAGGGGATGGGGAGCTCCTACGAGCAGTACTTC. Its protein product is CASSRGPGQGMGSSYEQYF.

V usage is TRBV5-1 and J usage is TRBJ1-4; possibly TRBD1 for D (6 bases). Germline V gene data show CDR1 as SGHRS and CDR2 as YFSETQ. The CDR3 has 15 residues. The V end was cut by 0 bases, the J end by 7 bases, with 13 bases between. The CDR3 sequence: CASSLAQGRGEKLFF. For the CDR3, the DNA is TGCGCCAGCAGCTTGGCACAGGGAAGGGGTGAAAAACTGTTTTTT.

The chain is built from TRBV11-3 and TRBJ2-1; no definite D call. The V and J ends lost 1 base and 9 bases respectively, with 7 bases between them. The CDR3 has 12 residues. The germline gives CDR1 SGHNT, CDR2 YENEEA. CDR3 bases: TGTGCCAGCAGCTTAGGAGGTAGTGAGCAGTTCTTC. Translation: CASSLGGSEQFF.

The table lists this clone with a count of one. The chain couples TRBV2 to TRBJ1-6; TRBD1 matches 8 bases. CDR3 length: 16 residues. The trim removed 4 bases at V and 7 bases at J, leaving 9 bases unmatched. Germline values: CDR1 SNHLY, CDR2 FYNNEI. CDR3 coding DNA: TGTGCCAGCAGTGCGGACAGGGAGGGGGGAAATTCACCCCTCCACTTT. Translating it yields CASSADREGGNSPLHF.

This rearrangement joins TRBV27 to TRBJ2-2, with D perhaps TRBD2 (6 bases). The V gene lost 6 bases and the J gene lost 6 bases, with 11 bases spanning the gap. CDR3 length: 13 residues. The germline CDR1 and CDR2 sequences are MNHEY and SMNVEV (reference sequence). The CDR3 bases are TGTGCCAGCAGGTCTTCGGGGGCCGGGGAGCTGTTTTTT. Translating it yields CASRSSGAGELFF.

This rearrangement joins TRBV7-3 to TRBJ2-5; the D gene is possibly TRBD2 (5 bases). In germline, CDR1 is SGHTA, CDR2 FQGTGA. The V end lost 4 bases, the J end lost 4 bases, and 25 bases lay between the germline ends. This CDR3 contains 18 residues. The CDR3 nucleotides are TGTGCCAGCAGCTCCGCGGAGGATACAGATACTTTCGGAGAGACCCAGTACTTC. Translation gives CASSSAEDTDTFGETQYF.

The chain recombines TRBV5-1 with TRBJ1-5; tentative D call: TRBD1 (5 bases). With 1 base removed from V and 3 bases from J, the gap between germline ends came to 8 bases. Germline V gene data show CDR1 as SGHRS and CDR2 as YFSETQ. The CDR3 sequence is 14 residues long. The CDR3 loop reads CASSLSGDNQPQHF. CDR3 sequence (DNA): TGCGCCAGCAGCTTGTCGGGGGACAATCAGCCCCAGCATTTT.

This chain uses TRBV9 with TRBJ1-1; perhaps TRBD1 as D (5 bases). This CDR3 is 13 amino acids long. V was shortened by 3 bases and J by 11 bases, with 17 bases between the two germline ends. Germline V gene data show CDR1 as SGDLS and CDR2 as YYNGEE. The CDR3 nucleotides are TGTGCCAGCAGCGCCCGGGACTCAAGAGGTGCTTTCTTT. This encodes CASSARDSRGAFF.

In DNA form, the CDR3 reads TGTGCCAGCAGCGTACTCAATAGCCCCCTCCACTTT. Encoded protein: CASSVLNSPLHF. The chain joins TRBV9 to TRBJ1-6; D gene ambiguous. Germline values: CDR1 SGDLS, CDR2 YYNGEE. This CDR3 is built from 12 residues. V lost 1 base and J 13 bases, leaving 9 bases between the germline ends.

The rearrangement links TRBV28 to TRBJ1-5; maybe TRBD1 (5 bases). V was trimmed by 5 bases and J by 0 bases, leaving 11 bases between them. The CDR3 consists of 15 residues. Germline V gene lookup returns CDR1 MDHEN and CDR2 SYDVKM. The CDR3: CASSAWGDSNQPQHF. The CDR3 region has the DNA TGTGCCAGCAGTGCCTGGGGGGATAGCAATCAGCCCCAGCATTTT.

V usage is TRBV12-5 and J usage is TRBJ2-5; TRBD2 might be the D (6 bases). Trimming took 3 bases from V and 7 from J, leaving 9 bases between them. This CDR3 contains 12 residues. CDR1 is LGHNT, CDR2 FRNRAP, per germline. DNA of the CDR3: TGTGCTAGTGGTTTCGGGGGTGGGACCCAGTACTTC. Protein product: CASGFGGGTQYF.

The chain recombines TRBV29-1 with TRBJ1-1; 9 positions agree with TRBD1. V lost 6 bases and J lost 3; bases outside the gene matches: 5. Germline V gene lookup returns CDR1 SQVTM and CDR2 ANQGSEA. This CDR3 has 13 amino acids. The CDR3 coding sequence is TGCAGCGTGGCGGGACAGGGCGACACTGAAGCTTTCTTT. Its translation is CSVAGQGDTEAFF.

CDR3 sequence reads: CASRVGKTHEQFF. The CDR3 DNA reads TGTGCCAGCAGGGTCGGGAAAACGCATGAGCAGTTCTTC. The chain recombines TRBV28 with TRBJ2-1; D is perhaps TRBD2 (5 bases). Germline V gene data show CDR1 as MDHEN and CDR2 as SYDVKM. Trimming took off 6 bases at V and 8 bases at J, with 14 bases between the two ends. This CDR3 region has 13 residues.

The chain couples TRBV7-9 to TRBJ1-3; TRBD1 aligns across 9 bases. CDR1 and CDR2 from the germline V gene are SEHNR and FQNEAQ (reference sequence). The CDR3 loop spans 16 amino acids. Trimming cost V 3 bases and J 3 bases; bases outside gene matches: 6. CDR3: CASSFGQGTYGNTIYF. The CDR3 DNA is TGTGCCAGCAGCTTCGGACAGGGGACCTATGGAAACACCATATATTTT.

The CDR3 DNA is TGTGCCAGCAGCGTAGCTTCGGCACAGGGGTCGGCGCAGTATTTT. The encoded protein is CASSVASAQGSAQYF. The V and J genes are TRBV9 and TRBJ2-3; 7 nucleotides align to TRBD1. This CDR3 spans 15 amino acids. CDR1 and CDR2 (germline): SGDLS, YYNGEE. V lost 0 bases to trimming and J lost 10 bases; unmatched junction nucleotides: 11.

The rearrangement joins TRBV4-3 to TRBJ1-6; the D is unclear. Between the trimmed V and J ends, which lost 1 base and 7 bases, there was a span of 5 bases. This CDR3 region has 13 residues. Germline CDR1 and CDR2: LGHNA and YSLEER. The CDR3 bases are TGCGCCAGCAGCCAAGGTTTCAATTCACCCCTCCACTTT. It is translated as CASSQGFNSPLHF.